These 31 T cell receptor beta chains were sequenced from one sample in a study of T cell repertoires in cytomegalovirus infection. TCRdb passed the reads through MiXCR, listing each CDR3 protein once. This repertoire shows around 450,000 distinct CDR3 sequences, roughly 30% found once; its top ten account for roughly 15%. The sequenced sample consisted of PBMCs. These TCRs come from a human donor in good health (CMV status not recorded). Some clones in this sample may be carry-over from other donors' samples.

With respect to this clonotype: A much larger clone is a single base away; this may be a read error. This chain links TRBV19 with TRBJ2-3; TRBD2 agrees at 9 bases. The germline CDR1 and CDR2 sequences are LNHDA and SQIVND (reference sequence). The CDR3 spans 15 residues. The ends lost 6 bases at V and 3 bases at J; junction bases unmatched: 7. CDR3 sequence (DNA): TGTGCCAGTAGCGACGAGCGGGGGGCGACAGATACGCAGTATTTT. Amino acid sequence: CASSDERGATDTQYF.

The chain has TRBV24-1 and TRBJ1-1; unclear D gene. Trimming removed 2 bases at V and 0 bases at J, with 3 bases between. The CDR3 contains 13 residues. Germline V gene data show CDR1 as KGHDR and CDR2 as SFDVKD. Here the CDR3 reads CATSDWMNTEAFF. The DNA of the CDR3 is TGTGCCACCAGTGATTGGATGAACACTGAAGCTTTCTTT.

Worth noting for this clonotype: A junction end diverges from the germline sequence, so it may reflect a read error. DNA of the CDR3: TGTGCCGGCAGTGACAGGGGTGACACCGATACGCAGTATTTT. Amino acids: CAGSDRGDTDTQYF. The chain is built from TRBV27 and TRBJ2-3; 8 bases are shared with TRBD1. Per the germline V gene, CDR1 is MNHEY and CDR2 is SMNVEV (reference sequence). The CDR3 loop spans 14 amino acids.

This clonotype was seen at least ten times. In DNA form, the CDR3 reads TGTGCCAGCAGCATCTCCCCCGGGACCTACAATGAGCAGTTCTTC. As protein: CASSISPGTYNEQFF. The chain employs TRBV7-2 and TRBJ2-1; possible D gene TRBD2, 5 bases. The CDR3 extends over 15 amino acids. CDR1 and CDR2 from the germline V gene are SGHTA and FQGNSA. The V gene lost 5 bases and the J gene lost 2 bases, with 13 bases spanning the gap.

The chain has TRBV18 and TRBJ1-4, with D unclear. The CDR3 has 16 residues. CDR1 and CDR2 from the germline V gene are KGHSH and LQKENI. With 2 bases removed from V and 3 bases from J, the gap between germline ends came to 13 bases. Here the CDR3 reads CASSPRFQSANEKLFF. The CDR3 DNA follows: TGTGCCAGCTCACCAAGGTTTCAGTCGGCTAATGAAAAACTGTTTTTT.

This chain links TRBV2 with TRBJ1-6; D not certain. The V and J ends lost 3 bases and 7 bases respectively, with 10 bases between them. The CDR3 runs 14 residues. Per the germline V gene, CDR1 is SNHLY and CDR2 is FYNNEI. The CDR3 region has the DNA TGTGCCAGCAGTGAGGGGTTCGGGAATTCACCCCTCCACTTT. It codes for CASSEGFGNSPLHF.

This clonotype was seen a few times. This chain joins TRBV6-2 or TRBV6-3 and TRBJ2-4, with 7 bases lining up with TRBD2. V lost 2 bases and J lost 2; bases outside the gene matches: 9. The germline CDR1 and CDR2 sequences are MNHEY and SVGEGT. The CDR3 covers 17 residues. The chain's CDR3 is CASSYEIAGYSKNIQYF. CDR3 nucleotide sequence: TGTGCCAGCAGTTACGAAATAGCGGGTTATTCCAAAAACATTCAGTACTTC.

A few counts support this clonotype. The V and J genes are TRBV29-1 and TRBJ1-2; D call uncertain. The germline V gene has CDR1 SQVTM and CDR2 ANQGSEA. Trimming removed 1 base at V and 7 bases at J, with 13 bases between. The CDR3 has 13 residues. In nucleotides, the CDR3 is TGCAGCGTTGAAGGGGGTCGAACTGGTGGCTACACCTTC. This gives the protein CSVEGGRTGGYTF.

About this clonotype itself: At one end the junction does not follow the germline gene, possibly because of a read error. The chain is built from TRBV5-1 and TRBJ2-4; D call uncertain. The length of the CDR3 is 17 residues. From germline, CDR1 is SGHRS and CDR2 YFSETQ. CDR3 sequence: CASSLTVGISSKNSQYF. The CDR3 DNA reads TGCGCCAGCAGCTTGACAGTTGGTATTTCGTCCAAAAACAGTCAGTACTTC.

The CDR3 loop is CASSHGQGFSNSPLHF. The CDR3 nucleotides read TGTGCCAGCAGTCACGGACAGGGTTTTTCCAATTCACCCCTCCACTTT. The rearrangement links TRBV7-9 to TRBJ1-6; 8 nucleotides agree with TRBD1. The V segment lost 6 bases and the J segment 7 bases; nucleotides outside the gene matches: 11. This CDR3 has 16 residues. The V gene's germline CDR1 is SEHNR and CDR2 FQNEAQ (reference sequence). Filled out from reference TRBV7-9 and TRBJ1-6, the complete variable domain reads DTGVSQNPRHKITKRGQNVTFRCDPISEHNRLYWYRQTLGQGPEFLTYFQNEAQLEKSRLLSDRFSAERPKGSFSTLEIQRTEQGDSAMYLCASSHGQGFSNSPLHFGNGTRLTVT.

The chain has TRBV3-1 and TRBJ2-3; D unresolved. The CDR3 runs to 15 residues. Per germline, CDR1 LGHDT and CDR2 YNNKEL (reference sequence). V lost 0 bases and J lost 0, with 7 bases in between. In DNA form, the CDR3 reads TGTGCCAGCAGCCAAGACCCCACTAGCACAGATACGCAGTATTTT. Translated, it gives CASSQDPTSTDTQYF.

The chain has TRBV20-1 and TRBJ1-5, with 10 bases aligning to TRBD1. The CDR3 consists of 16 residues. V was pared by 6 bases and J by 0 bases, with 8 bases of the junction left unmatched. In germline, CDR1 is DFQATT, CDR2 SNEGSKA (reference sequence). In DNA form, the CDR3 reads TGCAGTGCCCTGGGACAGGGGTTACCTAGCAATCAGCCCCAGCATTTT. It specifies CSALGQGLPSNQPQHF.

This clonotype was counted many times. The rearrangement links TRBV28 to TRBJ2-7; 9 nucleotides match TRBD2. The V gene's germline CDR1 is MDHEN and CDR2 SYDVKM. The CDR3 covers 16 residues. With 1 base clipped from V and 3 bases from J, the junction kept 7 bases outside the gene matches. The CDR3 here is CASSLFGGGVIYEQYF. The CDR3 DNA reads TGTGCCAGCAGTTTATTTGGCGGGGGGGTTATCTACGAGCAGTACTTC.

The chain joins TRBV11-2 to TRBJ2-3, with a tentative D call TRBD2 (6 bases). The CDR3 consists of 16 residues. Germline loops: CDR1 SGHAT, CDR2 FQNNGV. V shed 5 bases and J shed 4 bases, with 19 bases lying between them. In DNA form, the CDR3 reads TGTGCCAGCAGCCCGGGGACTCCGTCGGTGGCAGATACGCAGTATTTT. Amino acids: CASSPGTPSVADTQYF.

The J gene is TRBJ2-1, the V gene TRBV6-2 or TRBV6-3; TRBD2 matches at 8 bases. V was pared by 2 bases and J by 6 bases, with 9 bases of the junction left unmatched. The CDR3 loop spans 16 amino acids. CDR1 MNHEY and CDR2 SVGEGT come from the germline V gene. CDR3 region: CASSYGLRGAINEQFF. Written as DNA, the CDR3 is TGTGCCAGCAGTTACGGCCTGCGGGGGGCTATCAATGAGCAGTTCTTC.

This clonotype was detected a few times. This sequence joins TRBV5-6 and TRBJ1-2, with unresolved D. The CDR3 length is 13 residues. Deletions cut 0 bases from V and 6 bases from J, with 9 bases between. The germline V gene has CDR1 SGHDT and CDR2 YYEEEE. The CDR3: CASSLVRGDGYTF. The CDR3 nucleotides are TGTGCCAGCAGCTTGGTCCGGGGAGATGGCTACACCTTC.

On this clonotype: This may be a read error, as it is one base from a much larger clone. Since no conserved phenylalanine or tryptophan closes the CDR3, a read error is the likely cause. The gene calls are TRBV7-2 and TRBJ1-5; D gene ambiguous. Trimming cost V 3 bases and J 4 bases, with 10 bases left between them. Germline CDR1 is SGHTA and CDR2 is FQGNSA. CDR3 length: 14 residues. CDR3 sequence: CASSFGSSNQPQHL. The CDR3 nucleotides are TGTGCCAGCAGCTTCGGCTCCAGTAATCAGCCCCAGCATTTG.

Worth noting for this clonotype: The final CDR3 position lacks the conserved phenylalanine or tryptophan, pointing to a likely read error. This chain links TRBV28 with TRBJ2-7; the match to TRBD1 covers 8 bases. The CDR3 loop spans 19 amino acids. Unmatched junction bases numbered 16, after V lost 3 bases and J lost 0 bases. Germline CDR1 and CDR2: MDHEN and SYDVKM. The CDR3 sequence is CASSFPGQGGGISSYEQYL. As DNA, the CDR3 is TGTGCCAGCAGTTTCCCCGGACAGGGTGGGGGTATAAGCTCCTACGAGCAGTACTTA.

With regard to this clonotype: Germline is not matched at one junction end, which may reflect a read error. The chain is built from TRBV7-6 and TRBJ2-5; no firm D call. The V gene's germline CDR1 is SGHVS and CDR2 FNYEAQ. The CDR3 runs to 14 residues. Here the CDR3 DNA reads TGTGCCAGCAGCTTAGTAGTAACTCCAGAGACCCAGTCCTTC. It codes for CASSLVVTPETQSF.

The genes are TRBV19 and TRBJ2-2, with TRBD2 matching over 11 bases. Germline lookup yields CDR1 LNHDA and CDR2 SQIVND (reference sequence). V trimming: 3 bases; J trimming: 4 bases; junction bases outside the gene matches: 4. The CDR3 has 16 amino acids. The CDR3 loop reads CASSILAGGATGELFF. CDR3 DNA sequence: TGTGCCAGTAGTATTCTAGCGGGGGGAGCCACCGGGGAGCTGTTTTTT.

This chain connects TRBV12-3 or TRBV12-4 to TRBJ1-3; D is possibly TRBD1 (6 bases). The CDR3 consists of 14 residues. V lost 6 bases and J 4 bases, leaving 13 bases between the germline ends. In DNA, the CDR3 is TGTGCCAGCAGAAACACAGGGCGGGGAAACACCATATATTTT. As protein: CASRNTGRGNTIYF.

The table lists this clonotype with a few counts. V usage is TRBV7-6 and J usage is TRBJ1-2; D remains unclear. The CDR3 is made up of 15 amino acids. Per the germline V gene, CDR1 is SGHVS and CDR2 is FNYEAQ. Between the trimmed V and J ends, which lost 3 bases and 2 bases, there was a span of 13 bases. CDR3 in amino acids: CASSLEDDQNYGYTF. Here the CDR3 DNA reads TGTGCCAGCAGCTTGGAGGACGACCAGAACTATGGCTACACCTTC.

A remark on this clonotype: A much larger clone lies a single base off, so this may be a read error. The chain employs TRBV7-2 and TRBJ2-7; D is possibly TRBD1 (6 bases). This CDR3 is built from 15 residues. V was clipped by 1 base and J by 1 base, with 11 bases between them. Germline assignment: CDR1 SGHTA and CDR2 FQGNSA. The CDR3 protein is CASSLGAGVSYEQYF. The CDR3 nucleotides are TGTGCCAGCAGCTTAGGGGCAGGGGTTTCCTACGAGCAGTACTTC.

The chain recombines TRBV7-8 with TRBJ2-5, with 7 bases fitting TRBD2. V lost 4 bases and J lost 4; bases outside the gene matches: 12. Germline V gene data show CDR1 as SGHVS and CDR2 as FQNEAQ. This CDR3 is 16 amino acids long. The CDR3 is CASSSWTTREGETQYF. The CDR3 coding sequence is TGTGCCAGCAGCTCATGGACTACAAGGGAGGGAGAGACCCAGTACTTC.

At least ten counts were recorded for this clonotype. This chain uses TRBV12-3 or TRBV12-4 with TRBJ1-5; 7 bases fit TRBD1. The CDR3 runs 16 residues. The junction had 10 bases not matched to a gene; V was cut back by 5 bases and J by 3 bases. The CDR3: CASSATGVFLNQPQHF. The CDR3 region has the DNA TGTGCCAGCAGTGCTACAGGGGTTTTCCTCAATCAGCCCCAGCATTTT.

In this sample, this clonotype turned up many times. This rearrangement joins TRBV7-6 to TRBJ2-7; 9 bases fit TRBD1. CDR3 size: 14 residues. Unmatched junction bases numbered 5, after V lost 4 bases and J lost 4 bases. The germline V gene has CDR1 SGHVS and CDR2 FNYEAQ. DNA of the CDR3: TGTGCCAGCAGCTCGGGACAGGGCGGATACGAGCAGTACTTC. Translating it yields CASSSGQGGYEQYF.

The chain combines TRBV6-2 or TRBV6-3 with TRBJ2-6; no clear D. Germline lookup yields CDR1 MNHEY and CDR2 SVGEGT. Trimming took 5 bases from V and 0 from J, leaving 14 bases between them. This CDR3 is built from 17 residues. CDR3 coding DNA: TGTGCCAGCAGTATACACGGCGCGTACTCTGGGGCCAACGTCCTGACTTTC. This gives the protein CASSIHGAYSGANVLTF.

This clonotype was recorded at least ten times. The gene calls are TRBV7-6 and TRBJ1-2; D perhaps matches TRBD1 (6 bases). CDR1 and CDR2 from the germline V gene are SGHVS and FNYEAQ. V was cut by 2 bases and J by 3 bases, with 22 bases left in between. The CDR3 extends over 18 amino acids. The CDR3 DNA is TGTGCCAGCAGCTTATTTGGGGGCGAAGACAGCCTCGACTATGGCTACACCTTC. Protein: CASSLFGGEDSLDYGYTF.

For this clonotype: This sequence may be a read error, since a much larger clone differs from it by one base. This chain connects TRBV11-2 to TRBJ2-3, with 7 bases lining up with TRBD2. This CDR3 has 16 residues. The V gene's germline CDR1 is SGHAT and CDR2 FQNNGV. The V gene end was trimmed by 5 bases and the J gene end by 6 bases; junction bases not matched to a gene: 14. The CDR3 reads CASSHGAGWPRDTQYF. The CDR3 coding sequence is TGTGCCAGCAGCCATGGAGCGGGGTGGCCGAGGGATACGCAGTATTTT.

This clonotype was detected only a few times. The chain has TRBV25-1 and TRBJ1-1, with D uncertain. Trimming pared 1 base from V and 0 bases from J, leaving 6 bases between. This CDR3 is built from 14 residues. Germline CDR1 is MGHDK and CDR2 is SYGVNS. In DNA form, the CDR3 reads TGTGCCAGCAGTGAATCCCCAGTGAACACTGAAGCTTTCTTT. Protein: CASSESPVNTEAFF.

This chain uses TRBV7-2 with TRBJ2-3; 10 positions match TRBD1. V gave up 5 bases and J gave up 5 bases; unmatched junction bases: 7. From germline, CDR1 is SGHTA and CDR2 FQGNSA. CDR3 length: 15 amino acids. CDR3 loop: CASSVEGTGVDTQYF. For the CDR3, the DNA is TGTGCCAGCAGCGTTGAGGGGACAGGGGTAGATACGCAGTATTTT.